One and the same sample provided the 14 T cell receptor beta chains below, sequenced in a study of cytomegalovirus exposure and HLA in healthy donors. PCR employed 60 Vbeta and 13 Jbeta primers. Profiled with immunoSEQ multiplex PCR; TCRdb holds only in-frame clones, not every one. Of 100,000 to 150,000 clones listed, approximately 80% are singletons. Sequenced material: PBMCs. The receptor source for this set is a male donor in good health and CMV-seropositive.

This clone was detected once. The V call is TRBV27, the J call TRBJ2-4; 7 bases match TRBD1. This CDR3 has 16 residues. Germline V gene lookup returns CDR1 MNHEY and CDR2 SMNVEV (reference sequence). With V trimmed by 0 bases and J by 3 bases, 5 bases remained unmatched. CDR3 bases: TGTGCCAGCAGTTTATCAGGGGGCGAGGGCAAAAACATTCAGTACTTC. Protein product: CASSLSGGEGKNIQYF.

The CDR3 here is CASSPGGYTSGNTIYF. For the CDR3, the DNA is TGTGCCAGCAGCCCGGGGGGGTACACATCTGGAAACACCATATATTTT. V is TRBV14 and J is TRBJ1-3, with D possibly matching TRBD1 (5 bases). V was shortened by 4 bases and J by 1 base, with 14 bases between the two germline ends. Germline V gene sequence: CDR1 SGHDN, CDR2 FVKESK. The CDR3 runs 16 residues.

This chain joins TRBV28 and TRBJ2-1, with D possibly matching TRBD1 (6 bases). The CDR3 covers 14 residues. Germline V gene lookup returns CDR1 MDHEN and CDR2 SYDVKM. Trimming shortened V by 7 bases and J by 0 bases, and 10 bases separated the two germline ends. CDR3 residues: CASNRGSSYNEQFF. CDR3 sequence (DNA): TGTGCCAGCAATAGGGGGAGCTCCTACAATGAGCAGTTCTTC.

The CDR3 is CASSQVATLETQYF. For the CDR3, the DNA is TGCGCCAGCAGCCAAGTCGCGACTTTGGAGACCCAGTACTTC. The chain employs TRBV4-1 and TRBJ2-5; D not certain. The CDR3 consists of 14 residues. Trimming shortened V by 1 base and J by 5 bases, and 11 bases separated the two germline ends. The germline gives CDR1 MGHRA, CDR2 YSYEKL.

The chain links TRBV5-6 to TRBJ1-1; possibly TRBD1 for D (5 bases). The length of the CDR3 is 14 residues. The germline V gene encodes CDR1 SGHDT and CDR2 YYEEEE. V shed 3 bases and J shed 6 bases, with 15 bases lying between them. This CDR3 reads CASSSLWGDAEAFF. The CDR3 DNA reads TGTGCCAGCAGCTCCCTTTGGGGGGACGCTGAAGCTTTCTTT.

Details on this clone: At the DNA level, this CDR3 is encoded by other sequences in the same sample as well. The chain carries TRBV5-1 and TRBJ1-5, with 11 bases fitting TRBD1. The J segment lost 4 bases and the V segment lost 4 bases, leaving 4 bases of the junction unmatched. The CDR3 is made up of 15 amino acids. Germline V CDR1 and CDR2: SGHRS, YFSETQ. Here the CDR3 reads CASSLGQGANQPQHF. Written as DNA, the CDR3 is TGCGCCAGCAGCCTAGGACAGGGGGCTAATCAGCCCCAGCATTTT.

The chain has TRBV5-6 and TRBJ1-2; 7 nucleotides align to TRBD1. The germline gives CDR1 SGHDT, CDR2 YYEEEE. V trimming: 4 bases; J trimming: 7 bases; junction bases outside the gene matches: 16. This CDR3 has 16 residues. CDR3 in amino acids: CASSKGYRGNSGGYTF. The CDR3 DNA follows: TGTGCCAGCAGCAAAGGATACAGGGGAAATAGTGGTGGCTACACCTTC. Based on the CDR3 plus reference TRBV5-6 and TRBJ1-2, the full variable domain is DAGVTQSPTHLIKTRGQQVTLRCSPKSGHDTVSWYQQALGQGPQFIFQYYEEEERQRGNFPDRFSGHQFPNYSSELNVNALLLGDSALYLCASSKGYRGNSGGYTFGSGTRLTVV.

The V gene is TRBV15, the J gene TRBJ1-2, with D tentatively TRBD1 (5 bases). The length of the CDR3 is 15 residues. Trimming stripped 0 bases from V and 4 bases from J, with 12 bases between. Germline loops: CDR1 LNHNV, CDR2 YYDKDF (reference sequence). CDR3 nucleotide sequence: TGTGCCACCAGCAGAGAAGTAGGGGAGGGCTATGGCTACACCTTC. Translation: CATSREVGEGYGYTF.

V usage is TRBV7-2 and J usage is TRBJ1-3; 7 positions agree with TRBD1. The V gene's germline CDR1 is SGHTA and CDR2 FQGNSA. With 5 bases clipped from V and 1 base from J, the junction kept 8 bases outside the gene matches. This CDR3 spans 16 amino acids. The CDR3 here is CASSIQTGRSGNTIYF. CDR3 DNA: TGTGCCAGCAGCATCCAGACAGGGCGATCTGGAAACACCATATATTTT. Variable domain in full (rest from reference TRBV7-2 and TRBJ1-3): GAGVSQSPSNKVTEKGKDVELRCDPISGHTALYWYRQSLGQGLEFLIYFQGNSAPDKSGLPSDRFSAERTGGSVSTLTIQRTQQEDSAVYLCASSIQTGRSGNTIYFGEGSWLTVV.

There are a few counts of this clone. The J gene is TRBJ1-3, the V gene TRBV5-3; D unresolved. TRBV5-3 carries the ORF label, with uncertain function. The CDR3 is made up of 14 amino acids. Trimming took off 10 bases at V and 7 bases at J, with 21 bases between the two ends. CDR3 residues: CAHFARVAANTIYF. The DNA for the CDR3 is TGTGCCCACTTCGCGAGGGTAGCGGCTAACACCATATATTTT.

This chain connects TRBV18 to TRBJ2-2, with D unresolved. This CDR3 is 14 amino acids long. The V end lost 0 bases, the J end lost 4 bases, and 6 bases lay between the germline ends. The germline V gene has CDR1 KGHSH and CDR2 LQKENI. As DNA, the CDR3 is TGTGCCAGCTCACCACCCAGTGTCACCGGGGAGCTGTTTTTT. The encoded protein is CASSPPSVTGELFF.

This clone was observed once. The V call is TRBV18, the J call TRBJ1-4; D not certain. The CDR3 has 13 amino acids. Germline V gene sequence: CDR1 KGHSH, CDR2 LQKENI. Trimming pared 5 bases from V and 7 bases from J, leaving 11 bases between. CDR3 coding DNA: TGTGCCAGCTCAATCAAACTGAGTGAAAAACTGTTTTTT. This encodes CASSIKLSEKLFF.

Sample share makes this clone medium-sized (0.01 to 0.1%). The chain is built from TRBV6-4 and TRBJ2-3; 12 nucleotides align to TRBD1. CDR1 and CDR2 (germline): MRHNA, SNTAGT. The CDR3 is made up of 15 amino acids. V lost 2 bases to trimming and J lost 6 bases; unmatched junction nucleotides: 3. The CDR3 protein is CASSDGTGGFDTQYF. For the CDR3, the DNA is TGTGCCAGCAGTGACGGGACAGGGGGCTTTGATACGCAGTATTTT.

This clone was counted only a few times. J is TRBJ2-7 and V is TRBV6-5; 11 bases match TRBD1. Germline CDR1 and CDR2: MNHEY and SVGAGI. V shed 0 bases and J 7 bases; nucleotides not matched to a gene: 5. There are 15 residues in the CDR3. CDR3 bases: TGTGCCAGCAGTTACTCACCGGACAGGGGGCCGGAGCAGTACTTC. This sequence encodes CASSYSPDRGPEQYF.